This T cell receptor beta chain was recorded in a study of blood T cells in healthy people across ages. Using a J-beta primer mix together with a sample-barcoded 5' primer, a second PCR was run for roughly 7 to 11 cycles. TCRdb analysed the 5' RACE reads with MiXCR anew, one entry per CDR3 protein. The sample yields hundreds of thousands of distinct CDR3 sequences, roughly 50% seen once. Concerning this clonotype: A read error may account for a junction end that differs from germline.

The receptor was isolated from a man between 25 and 39 years old in good health. Sequenced sample: blood.

The CDR3 DNA follows: TGTGCCAGTAGTTACCCTGAAGGGGAGACCCAGTACTTC. It is translated as CASSYPEGETQYF. The chain employs TRBV6-5 and TRBJ2-5, with unresolved D. Per the germline V gene, CDR1 is MNHEY and CDR2 is SVGAGI. The CDR3 extends over 13 amino acids.